What follows are 7 T cell receptor beta chains derived from one specimen sequenced in a study of blood T cell repertoires in COVID-19. Using immunoSEQ multiplex PCR, the repertoire was profiled, and TCRdb retains in-frame clones only, with some absent. Of 200,000 to 250,000 clones in the sample, 80% to 90% are singletons; the top ten hold about 9.4%. Sequencing was done on a sample of PBMCs or T cells enriched from blood (not recorded which). The receptors derive from a man younger than 35 with acute COVID-19.

The chain links TRBV5-1 to TRBJ2-1, with 9 bases identical to TRBD1. V shed 5 bases and J 2 bases; nucleotides not matched to a gene: 5. CDR3 length: 15 residues. The germline CDR1 and CDR2 sequences are SGHRS and YFSETQ. The DNA for the CDR3 is TGCGCCAGCAGGGGGGACAGGGTACCCTACAATGAGCAGTTCTTC. It specifies CASRGDRVPYNEQFF.

The J gene is TRBJ1-2, the V gene TRBV30; perhaps TRBD1 as D (5 bases). The CDR3 spans 15 residues. Germline assignment: CDR1 GTSNPN and CDR2 SVGIG (reference sequence). The V and J ends lost 3 bases and 4 bases respectively, with 18 bases between them. CDR3 DNA sequence: TGTGCCTGGAGGTCCCGGGGACTTCAGGGCTATGGCTACACCTTC. Protein sequence: CAWRSRGLQGYGYTF.

As regards this clone: The junction differs from germline at one of its ends, possibly a read error. This chain links TRBV7-7 with TRBJ2-2, with 11 bases fitting TRBD1. Germline V gives CDR1 SSHAT, CDR2 FNYEAQ (reference sequence). The CDR3 runs 14 residues. Written as DNA, the CDR3 is TGTGCTAGCAGCTTGGGACAGGGGGCCGGGGAGCTGTTTTTT. This translates into CASSLGQGAGELFF.

The V and J genes are TRBV12-3 or TRBV12-4 and TRBJ2-4; D may be TRBD2 (5 bases). Trimming took off 7 bases at V and 15 bases at J, with 16 bases between the two ends. This CDR3 comprises 11 residues. CDR3 region: CASTLGGGWYF. CDR3 sequence (DNA): TGTGCCAGCACCCTCGGAGGCGGATGGTACTTC.

The chain combines TRBV27 with TRBJ1-1; D gene ambiguous. The V and J ends lost 5 bases and 4 bases respectively, with 14 bases between them. In germline, CDR1 is MNHEY, CDR2 SMNVEV (reference sequence). The CDR3 runs to 14 residues. CDR3 in amino acids: CASSQTVVGTEAFF. The CDR3 DNA sequence: TGTGCCAGCAGTCAAACAGTGGTGGGCACTGAAGCTTTCTTT.

This rearrangement joins TRBV19 to TRBJ2-5, with 10 bases lining up with TRBD2. This CDR3 is 13 amino acids long. Germline trimming cut 6 bases from V and 5 bases from J; bases unmatched to any gene: 3. From germline, CDR1 is LNHDA and CDR2 SQIVND (reference sequence). CDR3 sequence (DNA): TGTGCCAGTAGCATTAGCGGGAGGGAGACCCAGTACTTC. This gives the protein CASSISGRETQYF.

The chain recombines TRBV10-1 with TRBJ2-7; 9 positions agree with TRBD2. The CDR3 extends over 14 amino acids. Germline V gene data show CDR1 as WNHNN and CDR2 as SYGVQD (reference sequence). Unmatched junction bases numbered 2, after V lost 4 bases and J lost 1 base. CDR3 nucleotide sequence: TGCGCCAGCAGTGGACTAGCGGCATCCTACGAGCAGTACTTC. Its protein is CASSGLAASYEQYF.